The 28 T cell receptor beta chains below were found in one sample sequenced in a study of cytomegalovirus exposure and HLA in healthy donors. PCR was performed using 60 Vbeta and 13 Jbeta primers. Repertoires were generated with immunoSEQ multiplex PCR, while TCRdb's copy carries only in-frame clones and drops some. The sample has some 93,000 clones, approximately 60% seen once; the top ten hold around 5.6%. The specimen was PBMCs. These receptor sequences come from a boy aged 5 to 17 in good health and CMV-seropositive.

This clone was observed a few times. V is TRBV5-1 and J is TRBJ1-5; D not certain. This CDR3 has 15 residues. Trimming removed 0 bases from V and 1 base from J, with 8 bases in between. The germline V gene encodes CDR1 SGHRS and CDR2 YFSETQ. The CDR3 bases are TGCGCCAGCAGCTTGGGGGCCACCAGCAATCAGCCCCAGCATTTT. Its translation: CASSLGATSNQPQHF.

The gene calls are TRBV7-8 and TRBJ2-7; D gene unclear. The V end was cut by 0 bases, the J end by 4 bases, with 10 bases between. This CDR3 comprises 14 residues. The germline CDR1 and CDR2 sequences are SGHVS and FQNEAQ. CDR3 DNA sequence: TGTGCCAGCAGCTTAGCATCCACTCCGTACGAGCAGTACTTC. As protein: CASSLASTPYEQYF.

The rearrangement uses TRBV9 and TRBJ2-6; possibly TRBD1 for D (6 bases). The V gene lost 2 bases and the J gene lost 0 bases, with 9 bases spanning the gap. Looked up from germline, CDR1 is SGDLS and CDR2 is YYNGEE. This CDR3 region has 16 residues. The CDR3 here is CASSVTGFSGANVLTF. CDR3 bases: TGTGCCAGCAGCGTCACAGGGTTCTCTGGGGCCAACGTCCTGACTTTC.

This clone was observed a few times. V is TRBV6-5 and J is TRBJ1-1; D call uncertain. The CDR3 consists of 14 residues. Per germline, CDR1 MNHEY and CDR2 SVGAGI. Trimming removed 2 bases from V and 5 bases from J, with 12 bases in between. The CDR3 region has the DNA TGTGCCAGCAGTTACATCCCTCAGGTGACTGAAGCTTTCTTT. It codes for CASSYIPQVTEAFF.

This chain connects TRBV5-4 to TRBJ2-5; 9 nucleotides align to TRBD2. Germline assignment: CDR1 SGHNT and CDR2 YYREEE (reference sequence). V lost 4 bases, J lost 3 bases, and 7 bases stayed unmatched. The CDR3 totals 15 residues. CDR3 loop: CASSPLAGIEETQYF. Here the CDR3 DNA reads TGTGCCAGCAGCCCTCTAGCGGGAATTGAAGAGACCCAGTACTTC.

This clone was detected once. The CDR3 reads CSVSSRSTYNEQFF. In nucleotides, the CDR3 is TGCAGCGTTTCTAGCAGGAGCACCTACAATGAGCAGTTCTTC. The chain has TRBV29-1 and TRBJ2-1, with D maybe TRBD2 (5 bases). CDR3 length: 14 residues. Trimming cost V 5 bases and J 2 bases, with 13 bases left between them. From germline, CDR1 is SQVTM and CDR2 ANQGSEA.

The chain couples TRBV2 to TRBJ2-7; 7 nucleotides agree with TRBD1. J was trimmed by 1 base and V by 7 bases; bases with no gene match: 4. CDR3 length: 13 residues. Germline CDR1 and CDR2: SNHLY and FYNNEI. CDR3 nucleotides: TGTGCCAGCAAGGGGGCGGGTTCCTACGAGCAGTACTTC. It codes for CASKGAGSYEQYF.

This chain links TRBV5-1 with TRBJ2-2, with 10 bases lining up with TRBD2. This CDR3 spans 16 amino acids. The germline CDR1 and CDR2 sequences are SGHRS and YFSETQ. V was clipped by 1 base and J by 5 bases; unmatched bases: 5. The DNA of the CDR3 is TGCGCCAGCAGCTTGCCCAGCGGGGGGGAGACCGGGGAGCTGTTTTTT. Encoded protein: CASSLPSGGETGELFF.

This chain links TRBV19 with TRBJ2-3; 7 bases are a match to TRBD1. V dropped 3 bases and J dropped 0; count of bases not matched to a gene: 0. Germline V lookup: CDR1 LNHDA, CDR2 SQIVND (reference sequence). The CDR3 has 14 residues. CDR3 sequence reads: CASSMGQSTDTQYF. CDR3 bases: TGTGCCAGTAGTATGGGACAGAGCACAGATACGCAGTATTTT.

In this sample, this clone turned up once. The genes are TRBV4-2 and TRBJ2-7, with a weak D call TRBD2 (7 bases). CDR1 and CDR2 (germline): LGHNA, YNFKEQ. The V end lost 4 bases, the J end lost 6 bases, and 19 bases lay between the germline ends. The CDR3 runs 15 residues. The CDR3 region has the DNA TGTGCCAGCAGCCCAGGCGGGGGCCGACGCGGCGAGCAGTACTTC. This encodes CASSPGGGRRGEQYF.

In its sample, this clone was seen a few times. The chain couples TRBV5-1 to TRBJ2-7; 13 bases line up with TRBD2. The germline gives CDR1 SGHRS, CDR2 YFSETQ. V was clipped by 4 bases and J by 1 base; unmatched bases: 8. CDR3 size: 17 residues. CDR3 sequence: CASSRRTSGGESYEQYF. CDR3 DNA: TGCGCCAGCAGCAGGAGAACTAGCGGGGGGGAATCCTACGAGCAGTACTTC.

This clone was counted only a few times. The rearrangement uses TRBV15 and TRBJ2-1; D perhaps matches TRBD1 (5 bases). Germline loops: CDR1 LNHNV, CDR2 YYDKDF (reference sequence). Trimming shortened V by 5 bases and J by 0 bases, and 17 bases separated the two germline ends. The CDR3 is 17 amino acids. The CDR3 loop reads CATSRGRVKFSYNEQFF. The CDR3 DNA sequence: TGTGCCACCAGCCGAGGCAGGGTAAAGTTCTCCTACAATGAGCAGTTCTTC.

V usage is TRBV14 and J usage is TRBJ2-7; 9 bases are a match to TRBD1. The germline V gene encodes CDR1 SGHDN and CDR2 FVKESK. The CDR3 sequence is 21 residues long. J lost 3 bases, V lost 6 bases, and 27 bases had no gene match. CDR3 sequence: CASSQTSGTGNPFIYCYEQYF. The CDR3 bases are TGTGCCAGCAGTCAAACCTCCGGGACAGGGAACCCTTTTATCTATTGCTACGAGCAGTACTTC.

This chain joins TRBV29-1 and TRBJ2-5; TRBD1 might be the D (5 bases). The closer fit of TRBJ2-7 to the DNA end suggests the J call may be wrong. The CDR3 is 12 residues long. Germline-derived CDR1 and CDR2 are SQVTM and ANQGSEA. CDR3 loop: CSVSTDRYEQYF. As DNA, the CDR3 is TGCAGCGTTTCGACAGACCGATACGAGCAGTACTTC.

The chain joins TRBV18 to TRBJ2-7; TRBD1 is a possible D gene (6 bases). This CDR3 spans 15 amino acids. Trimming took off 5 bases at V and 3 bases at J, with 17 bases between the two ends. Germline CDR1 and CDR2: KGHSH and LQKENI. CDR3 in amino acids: CASSTTYRDVYEQYF. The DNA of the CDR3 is TGTGCCAGCTCAACCACATACAGGGATGTCTACGAGCAGTACTTC.

The CDR3 DNA reads as TGCAGCGTTATTCCGGACAGCGAAAACTATGGCTACACCTTC. This translates into CSVIPDSENYGYTF. The chain joins TRBV29-1 to TRBJ1-2; TRBD1 might be the D (6 bases). V lost 5 bases to trimming and J lost 2 bases, with 15 bases between them. CDR1 SQVTM and CDR2 ANQGSEA come from the germline V gene. CDR3 length equals 14 residues.

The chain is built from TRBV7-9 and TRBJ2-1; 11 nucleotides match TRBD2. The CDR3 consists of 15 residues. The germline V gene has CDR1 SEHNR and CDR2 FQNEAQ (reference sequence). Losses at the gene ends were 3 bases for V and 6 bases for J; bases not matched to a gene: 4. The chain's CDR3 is CASSFSGGAVNEQFF. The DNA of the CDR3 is TGTGCCAGCAGCTTTAGCGGGGGGGCGGTCAATGAGCAGTTCTTC.

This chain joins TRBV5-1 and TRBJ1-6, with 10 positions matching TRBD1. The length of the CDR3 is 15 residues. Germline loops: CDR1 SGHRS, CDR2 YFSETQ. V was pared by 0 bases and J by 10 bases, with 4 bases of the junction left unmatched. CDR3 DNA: TGCGCCAGCAGCTTGGGGGACAGGGGATCCTCACCCCTCCACTTT. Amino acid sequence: CASSLGDRGSSPLHF.

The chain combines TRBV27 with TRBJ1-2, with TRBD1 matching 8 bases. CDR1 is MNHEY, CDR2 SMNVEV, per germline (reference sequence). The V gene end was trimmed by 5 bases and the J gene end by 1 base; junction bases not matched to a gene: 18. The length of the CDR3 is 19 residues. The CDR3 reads CASSPNSGTGDRHNYGYTF. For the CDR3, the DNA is TGTGCCAGCAGTCCAAACTCAGGGACAGGCGACAGGCATAACTATGGCTACACCTTC.

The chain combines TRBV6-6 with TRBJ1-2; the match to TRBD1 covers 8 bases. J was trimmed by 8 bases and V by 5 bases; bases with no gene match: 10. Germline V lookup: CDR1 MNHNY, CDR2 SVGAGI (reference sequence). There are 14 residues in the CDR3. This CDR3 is CASSPDRVAEGYTF. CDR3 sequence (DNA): TGTGCCAGCAGTCCGGACAGGGTGGCTGAGGGCTACACCTTC.

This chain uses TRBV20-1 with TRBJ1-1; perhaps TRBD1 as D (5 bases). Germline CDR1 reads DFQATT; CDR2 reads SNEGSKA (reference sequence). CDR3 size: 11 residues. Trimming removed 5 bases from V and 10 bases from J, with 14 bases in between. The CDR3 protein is CSAGRSQGAFF. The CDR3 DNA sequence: TGCAGTGCTGGCCGCAGCCAGGGAGCTTTCTTT.

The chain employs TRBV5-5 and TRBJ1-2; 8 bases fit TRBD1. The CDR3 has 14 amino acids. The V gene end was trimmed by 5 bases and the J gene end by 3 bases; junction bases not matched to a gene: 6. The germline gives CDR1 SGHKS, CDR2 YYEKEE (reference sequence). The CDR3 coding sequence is TGTGCCAGCAGACCCGGACAGGGCCACTATGGCTACACCTTC. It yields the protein CASRPGQGHYGYTF.

As DNA, the CDR3 is TGCGCCAGCAGCTTGGCAGTCTTGACTAGCACAGATACGCAGTATTTT. It yields the protein CASSLAVLTSTDTQYF. The chain couples TRBV5-1 to TRBJ2-3; D is uncertain. Germline-derived CDR1 and CDR2 are SGHRS and YFSETQ. V was trimmed by 0 bases and J by 0 bases, leaving 11 bases between them. The CDR3 is 16 residues long. Full variable domain (missing parts from reference TRBV5-1 and TRBJ2-3): KAGVTQTPRYLIKTRGQQVTLSCSPISGHRSVSWYQQTPGQGLQFLFEYFSETQRNKGNFPGRFSGRQFSNSRSEMNVSTLELGDSALYLCASSLAVLTSTDTQYFGPGTRLTVL.

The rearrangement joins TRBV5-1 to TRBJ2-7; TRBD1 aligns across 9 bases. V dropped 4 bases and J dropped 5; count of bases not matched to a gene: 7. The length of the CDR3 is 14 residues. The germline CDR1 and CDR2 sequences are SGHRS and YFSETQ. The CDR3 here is CASSPGTGRNEQYF. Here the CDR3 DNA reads TGCGCCAGCAGCCCTGGGACAGGGAGGAACGAGCAGTACTTC.

The CDR3 sequence is CASSLRTSGSFDEQYF. CDR3 in DNA: TGTGCCAGCAGTTTAAGGACTAGCGGGAGTTTCGACGAGCAGTACTTC. The chain is built from TRBV28 and TRBJ2-7, with 13 positions matching TRBD2. The ends lost 2 bases at V and 5 bases at J; junction bases unmatched: 6. The CDR3 is 16 residues long. Germline assignment: CDR1 MDHEN and CDR2 SYDVKM.

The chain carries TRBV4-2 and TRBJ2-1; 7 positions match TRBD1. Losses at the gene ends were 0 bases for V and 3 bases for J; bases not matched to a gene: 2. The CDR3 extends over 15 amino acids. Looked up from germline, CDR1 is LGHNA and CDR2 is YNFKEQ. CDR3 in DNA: TGTGCCAGCAGCCAAGAGGGACAGCTCTACAATGAGCAGTTCTTC. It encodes CASSQEGQLYNEQFF.

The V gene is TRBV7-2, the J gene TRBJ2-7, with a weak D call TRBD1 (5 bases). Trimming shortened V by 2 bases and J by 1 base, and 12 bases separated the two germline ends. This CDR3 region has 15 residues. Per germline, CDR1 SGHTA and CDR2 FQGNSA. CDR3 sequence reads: CASSLLAGRSYEQYF. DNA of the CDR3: TGTGCCAGCAGCTTACTTGCAGGGCGGTCCTACGAGCAGTACTTC.

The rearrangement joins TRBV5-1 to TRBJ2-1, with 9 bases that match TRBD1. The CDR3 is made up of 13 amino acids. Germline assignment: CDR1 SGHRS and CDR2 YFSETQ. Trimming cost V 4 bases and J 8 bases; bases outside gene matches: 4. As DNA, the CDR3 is TGCGCCAGCAGCGGGACAGGGATCGATGAGCAGTTCTTC. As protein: CASSGTGIDEQFF.